This TCR beta chain was identified in a study of blood T cell repertoires in COVID-19 (TCRdb year 2020). For context, the study as a whole: Collaborator samples came from the United States, Italy and Spain and covered acute and convalescent phases of COVID-19. Where HLA class I and class II types were available, the types were taken from metadata supplied by the sample provider, not from assay-based typing. A de-identified subject ID, COVID-19 status, age in years and sex were almost always included in the sample metadata. Subjects who had been exposed to COVID-19, were actively infected with it, or had recovered from it provided the deeply sampled blood TCRbeta repertoires that made up the dataset. The repertoires were released in a freely available public database meant as a resource for research on the immune response to SARS-CoV-2. The samples were drawn from the first 160 participants of the ongoing ImmuneRACE study and from about 1,200 subjects provided by 6 global collaborators. The material from the prospective study consisted of cDNA or gDNA derived from T cells, B-cell-depleted T cells, or PBMCs. The research as a whole found: The amount of clinical and demographic metadata varied by source and participant and was provided uncurated.

TCRbeta CDR3 regions were amplified from genomic DNA by means of the immunoSEQ Assay, a bias-controlled multiplex PCR. In the source study's methods: The number of nucleated cells in each sample was estimated from the amplification of reference gene primers within the assay. Sequence reads were collapsed and filtered to measure the absolute abundance of every unique TCRbeta CDR3 rearrangement. For each sample, productive Simpson clonality was calculated by taking the square root of Simpson's diversity index across productive rearrangements. TCRdb took this table from immuneACCESS and kept in-frame rearrangements with V and J called. Such tables lack part of the clones; where checked against another copy, unresolved V genes explain under half of the gap, and the rest is unexplained. That table supplies the V and J calls and clone size; D and trimming were determined from the DNA. Within this sample are fewer than 250,000 clones, with 83% of them counted one time only. The ten top clones hold roughly 8.8% of the sample.

Notes on this clone: Its antigen is not yet known. No clone much larger than this one lies a single base away; base qualities are absent.

Based on the germline V gene (reference sequence), the CDR1 and CDR2 sequences are LNHDA and SQIVND. The CDR3 has 13 amino acids, counting the end cysteine and phenylalanine. The read is trimmed to its CDR3 DNA, 39 bases read in frame from base 1. V drops 5 bases and J drops 4 bases, leaving 12 bases in between. Collaborating institutions collected whole blood in K2EDTA tubes following their own protocols. For TCRbeta analysis, collaborator samples were shipped as frozen whole blood, as isolated PBMCs, or as DNA extracted from either sample type. What was sequenced was peripheral blood. The TCR originated in a woman aged 50 to 60 with acute or convalescent COVID-19. Recombination linked TRBV19 to TRBJ2-7, and possibly TRBD2, on 6 matching bases. The CDR3 corresponds to CASSPGLRYEQYF. The DNA sequence is TGTGCCAGTAGTCCGGGACTCAGATACGAGCAGTACTTC.